Listed below are T cell receptor beta chains from one sample, sequenced in a study of beta chain features in type 1 diabetes. Assay used: immunoSEQ multiplex PCR; TCRdb lists only in-frame clones, some missing. The sample shows some 150,000 clones, about 13% of them seen only once. The specimen sequenced was central memory CD4+ T cells from blood. These receptors originate from a man aged 18 to 29 with type 1 diabetes. CDR3s include the opening cysteine and the closing phenylalanine or tryptophan. A D gene is named only where the DNA matches it firmly. The listing skips clone size in some rows; elsewhere it reads once, few, many or a size class.

V gene,clone size,J gene,CDR3 length,D gene,CDR3 DNA,CDR3 protein
TRBV28,few,TRBJ2-3,16,TRBD1,TGTGCCAGCAGTTTATTTGGGACAGGGAGGACAGATACGCAGTATTTT,CASSLFGTGRTDTQYF
TRBV5-6,-,TRBJ1-1,15,-,TGTGCCAGCAGCTTGTTACAGGGTGGGAGAACTGAAGCTTTCTTT,CASSLLQGGRTEAFF
TRBV27,-,TRBJ2-1,17,TRBD1,TGTGCCAGCACCGGACAGGGGGCATCAAGCTCCTACAATGAGCAGTTCTTC,CASTGQGASSSYNEQFF
TRBV4-1,many,TRBJ1-2,14,-,TGCGCCAGCAGCCAACAGGAGAGAAGCTATGGCTACACCTTC,CASSQQERSYGYTF
TRBV6-6,few,TRBJ1-3,15,-,TGTGCCAGCAGTTACAATGCACGAATTGGAAACACCATATATTTT,CASSYNARIGNTIYF
TRBV4-1,few,TRBJ2-6,18,-,TGCGCCAGCAGCCCTCGACTAGAGGTCCTCTCTGGGGCCAACGTCCTGACTTTC,CASSPRLEVLSGANVLTF
TRBV4-2,few,TRBJ2-7,16,TRBD2,TGTGCCAGCAGCCAAGAATTGCGGGGGGACCCCTACGAGCAGTACTTC,CASSQELRGDPYEQYF
TRBV27,few,TRBJ1-2,14,-,TGTGCCAGCAGTTTCGGCGCGGGGACCTATGGCTACACCTTC,CASSFGAGTYGYTF
TRBV29-1,-,TRBJ1-3,15,-,TGCAGCGCTTATGGGACTCCGGGCTCTGGAAACACCATATATTTT,CSAYGTPGSGNTIYF
TRBV9,-,TRBJ2-4,15,-,TGTGCCAGCAGCGTGGGCGGGACACCCAAAAACATTCAGTACTTC,CASSVGGTPKNIQYF
TRBV5-5,-,TRBJ1-1,14,-,TGTGCCAGCAGCGTCAGTGGAATGAACACTGAAGCTTTCTTT,CASSVSGMNTEAFF
TRBV6-1,many,TRBJ2-7,18,TRBD1,TGTGCCAGCAGTGAAGCGCTTCGGACAGGGGGCCAATCCTACGAGCAGTACTTC,CASSEALRTGGQSYEQYF
TRBV7-9,few,TRBJ2-2,17,TRBD2,TGTGCCAGCAGCCCTCTGGCGGGGGGTGTAAACACCCCGGAGCTGTTTTTT,CASSPLAGGVNTPELFF
TRBV25-1,few,TRBJ1-1,15,-,TGTGCCAGCAGTGAGTTGCGGGACCCACCGACTGAAGCTTTCTTT,CASSELRDPPTEAFF